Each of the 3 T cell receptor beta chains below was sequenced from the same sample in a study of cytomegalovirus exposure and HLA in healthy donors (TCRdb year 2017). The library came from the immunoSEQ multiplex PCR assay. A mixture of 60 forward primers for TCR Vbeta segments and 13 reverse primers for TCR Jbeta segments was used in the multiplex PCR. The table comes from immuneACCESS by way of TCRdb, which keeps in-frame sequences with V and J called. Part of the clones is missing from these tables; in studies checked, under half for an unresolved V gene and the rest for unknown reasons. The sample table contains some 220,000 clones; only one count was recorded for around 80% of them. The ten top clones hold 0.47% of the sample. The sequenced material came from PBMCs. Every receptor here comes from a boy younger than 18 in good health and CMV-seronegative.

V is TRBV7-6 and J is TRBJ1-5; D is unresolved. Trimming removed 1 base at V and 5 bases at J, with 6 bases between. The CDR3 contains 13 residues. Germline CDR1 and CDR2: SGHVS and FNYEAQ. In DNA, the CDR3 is TGTGCCAGCAGCTTAGTCGGGGATCAGCCCCAGCATTTT. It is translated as CASSLVGDQPQHF.

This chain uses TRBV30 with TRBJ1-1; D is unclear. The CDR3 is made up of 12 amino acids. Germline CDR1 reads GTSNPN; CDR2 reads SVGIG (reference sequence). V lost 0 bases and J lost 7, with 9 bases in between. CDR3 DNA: TGTGCCTGGAGTGTATCGGGAGATGAAGCTTTCTTT. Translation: CAWSVSGDEAFF.

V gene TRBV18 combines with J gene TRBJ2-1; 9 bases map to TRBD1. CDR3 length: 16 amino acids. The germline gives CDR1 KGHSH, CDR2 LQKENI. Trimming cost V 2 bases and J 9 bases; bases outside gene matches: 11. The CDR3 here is CASSPLRGDREAEQFF. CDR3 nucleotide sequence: TGTGCCAGCTCACCATTACGGGGGGACAGGGAGGCTGAGCAGTTCTTC.